The 21 T cell receptor beta chains below all came from one sample that was sequenced in a study of blood T cell repertoires in COVID-19. The data were produced by immunoSEQ multiplex PCR, yet TCRdb's version contains in-frame clones alone and is incomplete. The sample records about 140,000 clones, about 80% being singletons. Input material: peripheral blood. Every receptor here comes from a woman aged 60-75 years with acute or convalescent COVID-19.

The chain uses TRBV4-2 and TRBJ1-1; perhaps TRBD1 as D (5 bases). Germline CDR1 reads LGHNA; CDR2 reads YNFKEQ. This CDR3 contains 16 residues. V lost 1 base and J 2 bases, leaving 14 bases between the germline ends. The CDR3 here is CASSQGVGQGNTEAFF. The CDR3 nucleotides read TGTGCCAGCAGCCAAGGGGTGGGGCAGGGCAACACTGAAGCTTTCTTT.

The chain couples TRBV7-8 to TRBJ1-2; a possible D gene is TRBD1 (6 bases). This CDR3 region has 15 residues. Germline-derived CDR1 and CDR2 are SGHVS and FQNEAQ. Trimming stripped 3 bases from V and 1 base from J, with 12 bases between. Written as DNA, the CDR3 is TGTGCCAGCAGCTTTTCGCCGGACAGTAACTATGGCTACACCTTC. Protein sequence: CASSFSPDSNYGYTF. Supplemented by reference TRBV7-8 and TRBJ1-2, the full variable domain reads GAGVSQSPRYKVAKRGQDVALRCDPISGHVSLFWYQQALGQGPEFLTYFQNEAQLDKSGLPSDRFFAERPEGSVSTLKIQRTQQEDSAVYLCASSFSPDSNYGYTFGSGTRLTVV.

The rearrangement joins TRBV7-8 to TRBJ1-5, with a weak D call TRBD1 (6 bases). This CDR3 is built from 15 residues. CDR1 SGHVS and CDR2 FQNEAQ come from the germline V gene. Trimming pared 5 bases from V and 6 bases from J, leaving 17 bases between. In DNA form, the CDR3 reads TGTGCCAGCAGCGTATCTAGGGGGTTGGGTCAGCCCCAGCATTTT. Its protein is CASSVSRGLGQPQHF. Full variable domain (remainder filled in from reference TRBV7-8 and TRBJ1-5): GAGVSQSPRYKVAKRGQDVALRCDPISGHVSLFWYQQALGQGPEFLTYFQNEAQLDKSGLPSDRFFAERPEGSVSTLKIQRTQQEDSAVYLCASSVSRGLGQPQHFGDGTRLSIL.

The chain employs TRBV7-8 and TRBJ1-2; no reliable D call. Trimming took off 3 bases at V and 4 bases at J, with 15 bases between the two ends. The CDR3 is 15 residues long. Per the germline V gene, CDR1 is SGHVS and CDR2 is FQNEAQ. The CDR3 DNA sequence: TGTGCCAGCAGCTTCTCCCGGGAGACCCTCTATGGCTACACCTTC. This codes for CASSFSRETLYGYTF.

The genes are TRBV18 and TRBJ1-2; 7 nucleotides line up with TRBD1. Trimming at V came to 2 bases and at J to 4 bases, leaving 7 bases not matched to a gene. CDR1 and CDR2 from the germline V gene are KGHSH and LQKENI. The CDR3 runs 15 residues. The CDR3 DNA follows: TGTGCCAGCTCACCAGGGGGACAGACGATCTATGGCTACACCTTC. Its protein product is CASSPGGQTIYGYTF.

This chain links TRBV7-3 with TRBJ2-5; 7 nucleotides align to TRBD2. This CDR3 region has 15 residues. CDR1 and CDR2 from the germline V gene are SGHTA and FQGTGA. The trim removed 5 bases at V and 3 bases at J, leaving 9 bases unmatched. The CDR3 spells CASSPRGELKETQYF. The CDR3 nucleotides are TGTGCCAGCAGCCCCCGGGGGGAGCTTAAAGAGACCCAGTACTTC. Full variable domain (rest looked up from reference TRBV7-3 and TRBJ2-5): GAGVSQTPSNKVTEKGKYVELRCDPISGHTALYWYRQSLGQGPEFLIYFQGTGAADDSGLPNDRFFAVRPEGSVSTLKIQRTERGDSAVYLCASSPRGELKETQYFGPGTRLLVL.

In its sample, this clone was seen once. The chain has TRBV2 and TRBJ2-5; the match to TRBD1 covers 7 bases. V lost 7 bases, J lost 8 bases, and 7 bases stayed unmatched. Germline V gene data show CDR1 as SNHLY and CDR2 as FYNNEI. There are 12 residues in the CDR3. CDR3 sequence reads: CASNQGVDTQYF. The CDR3 coding sequence is TGTGCCAGCAATCAGGGGGTAGATACCCAGTACTTC.

This clone was seen a single time. The chain is built from TRBV30 and TRBJ1-5; D is unclear. The CDR3 loop spans 15 amino acids. V dropped 2 bases and J dropped 3 bases, with 14 bases sitting between them. In germline, CDR1 is GTSNPN, CDR2 SVGIG (reference sequence). As DNA, the CDR3 is TGTGCCTGGAGTCCTGGGCAGGTGTTCAATCAGCCCCAGCATTTT. Residues: CAWSPGQVFNQPQHF.

This clone came up many times. The V call is TRBV7-8, the J call TRBJ1-3; TRBD1 agrees at 9 bases. Germline CDR1 reads SGHVS; CDR2 reads FQNEAQ. CDR3 size: 17 residues. V lost 3 bases and J lost 3; bases outside the gene matches: 9. In DNA form, the CDR3 reads TGTGCCAGCAGCTTCAACAGGGGGCAAGGTCTTGGAAACACCATATATTTT. The encoded protein is CASSFNRGQGLGNTIYF.

The chain uses TRBV10-3 and TRBJ2-7, with D hard to call. Trimming removed 8 bases from V and 6 bases from J, with 11 bases in between. Germline V CDR1 and CDR2: ENHRY, SYGVKD. The CDR3 is 11 amino acids. The CDR3 DNA sequence: TGTGCCATCGGGTTGGGCCTCGAGCAGTACTTC. As protein: CAIGLGLEQYF.

The rearrangement joins TRBV5-6 to TRBJ2-7; TRBD1 agrees at 8 bases. Germline CDR1 reads SGHDT; CDR2 reads YYEEEE. With V trimmed by 9 bases and J by 2 bases, 4 bases remained unmatched. This CDR3 has 12 amino acids. In DNA form, the CDR3 reads TGTGCCACCGGGACAGGACCCTACGAGCAGTACTTC. Protein: CATGTGPYEQYF.

This chain joins TRBV3-1 (or the pseudogene TRBV3-2) and TRBJ2-2, with D perhaps TRBD2 (6 bases). The V gene's germline CDR1 is LGHDT and CDR2 YNNKEL (reference sequence). Trimming took 0 bases from V and 4 from J, leaving 12 bases between them. This CDR3 comprises 16 residues. The CDR3 bases are TGTGCCAGCAGCCAAGAGGAGACCGGGGGCACCGGGGAGCTGTTTTTT. Protein sequence: CASSQEETGGTGELFF.

The chain links TRBV28 to TRBJ2-3, with D perhaps matching TRBD1 (6 bases). Looked up from germline, CDR1 is MDHEN and CDR2 is SYDVKM. Trimming left V 7 bases short and J 5 bases short, with 16 bases between. The CDR3 runs to 14 residues. The CDR3 DNA is TGTGCCAGCAACGGGCGACAGGCCGAAGATACGCAGTATTTT. It encodes CASNGRQAEDTQYF.

Turning to this clone: The sample has other DNA sequences that encode this CDR3 too. This sequence joins TRBV5-6 and TRBJ2-1, with D possibly being TRBD2 (5 bases). Trimming pared 1 base from V and 9 bases from J, leaving 14 bases between. Germline V gives CDR1 SGHDT, CDR2 YYEEEE. This CDR3 spans 14 amino acids. This chain's CDR3 is CASSLYLSRGEQFF. The CDR3 nucleotides are TGTGCCAGCAGCTTGTACCTGTCTCGGGGTGAGCAGTTCTTC. The full variable domain, with the rest looked up from reference TRBV5-6 and TRBJ2-1, is DAGVTQSPTHLIKTRGQQVTLRCSPKSGHDTVSWYQQALGQGPQFIFQYYEEEERQRGNFPDRFSGHQFPNYSSELNVNALLLGDSALYLCASSLYLSRGEQFFGPGTRLTVL.

This chain joins TRBV7-8 and TRBJ2-2; D perhaps matches TRBD2 (5 bases). CDR1 SGHVS and CDR2 FQNEAQ come from the germline V gene. The CDR3 spans 15 residues. The V and J ends lost 5 bases and 4 bases respectively, with 14 bases between them. The CDR3 DNA is TGTGCCAGCAGCCCGAAGGGCGGGTTCACCGGGGAGCTGTTTTTT. Its protein product is CASSPKGGFTGELFF.

The V gene is TRBV28, the J gene TRBJ2-7; no firm D call. V was pared by 3 bases and J by 2 bases, with 11 bases between. The CDR3 is 14 residues long. Germline values: CDR1 MDHEN, CDR2 SYDVKM. In DNA, the CDR3 is TGTGCCAGCAGTTTCCTCGAGGTAACCTACGAGCAGTACTTC. Encoded protein: CASSFLEVTYEQYF.

As for this clone: This sample also contains other DNA sequences that code for the same CDR3. The chain joins TRBV7-9 to TRBJ1-2; no reliable D call. Germline V gives CDR1 SEHNR, CDR2 FQNEAQ (reference sequence). This CDR3 has 12 residues. V lost 1 base and J 4 bases, leaving 4 bases between the germline ends. The CDR3 DNA is TGTGCCAGCAGCTTAGACACCTATGGCTACACCTTC. It encodes CASSLDTYGYTF.

The chain links TRBV11-3 to TRBJ2-1; 11 bases agree with TRBD2. CDR3 size: 15 residues. Trimming removed 4 bases from V and 1 base from J; junction bases left unmatched: 0. Germline assignment: CDR1 SGHNT and CDR2 YENEEA. DNA for the CDR3: TGTGCCAGCAGCTCTAGCGGGGGGTCCTACAATGAGCAGTTCTTC. As protein: CASSSSGGSYNEQFF.

The rearrangement links TRBV24-1 to TRBJ2-1, with 12 bases matching TRBD2. Germline V gives CDR1 KGHDR, CDR2 SFDVKD. The CDR3 runs to 16 residues. The V segment lost 4 bases and the J segment 8 bases; nucleotides outside the gene matches: 8. The CDR3 sequence is CATSDGLAGNKDEQFF. In nucleotides, the CDR3 is TGTGCCACCAGTGACGGACTAGCGGGAAATAAGGATGAGCAGTTCTTC.

The chain uses TRBV2 and TRBJ2-5; TRBD2 matches 9 bases. Germline V CDR1 and CDR2: SNHLY, FYNNEI. The trim removed 4 bases at V and 0 bases at J, leaving 9 bases unmatched. The CDR3 spans 17 residues. For the CDR3, the DNA is TGTGCCAGCAGTGCTGGACTAGCGTCGTGGGACCAAGAGACCCAGTACTTC. Translated, it gives CASSAGLASWDQETQYF.

The chain couples TRBV27 to TRBJ1-6; tentative D call: TRBD1 (5 bases). The germline V and J ends were trimmed by 7 bases and 10 bases, with 11 bases remaining between them. Germline V gives CDR1 MNHEY, CDR2 SMNVEV (reference sequence). This CDR3 comprises 12 residues. CDR3 protein: CASTSGNSPLHF. DNA of the CDR3: TGTGCCAGCACTTCAGGGAACTCACCCCTCCACTTT.